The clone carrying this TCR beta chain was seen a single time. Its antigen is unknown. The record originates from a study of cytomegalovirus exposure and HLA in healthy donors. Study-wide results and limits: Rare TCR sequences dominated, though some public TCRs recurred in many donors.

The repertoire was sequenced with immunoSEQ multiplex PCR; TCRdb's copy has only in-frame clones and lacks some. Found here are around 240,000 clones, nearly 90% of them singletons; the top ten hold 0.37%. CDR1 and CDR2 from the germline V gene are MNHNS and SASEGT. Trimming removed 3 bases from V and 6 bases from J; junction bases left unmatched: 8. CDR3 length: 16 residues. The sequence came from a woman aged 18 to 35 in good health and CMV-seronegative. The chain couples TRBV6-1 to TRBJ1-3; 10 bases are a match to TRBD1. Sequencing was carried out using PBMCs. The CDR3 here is CASSDRDRGLLNTIYF. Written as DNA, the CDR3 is TGTGCCAGCAGTGACCGAGACAGGGGGCTCTTAAACACCATATATTTT.